What follows are 9 T cell receptor beta chains derived from one specimen sequenced in a study of T-cell memory formation after mild COVID-19 (dated by TCRdb to the early 2020s). The library was generated by 5' RACE. The sequencing machine was an Illumina NovaSeq 6000. TCRdb reprocessed the public reads (quality trimming at Q25 with fastp, clone calling with MiXCR) and kept in-frame beta chains. Rows with a matching CDR3 protein are joined into one entry that keeps the most common DNA and genes. This sample lists roughly 580,000 distinct CDR3 sequences; more than 15% were detected once. The ten largest clones capture about 12% of the sample. Sample: PBMCs or a T cell subset sorted from them (not recorded which). Receptor source: an adult woman who had mild COVID-19 (a few samples of this study predate the infection). The sample titles of this study are shuffled in the database, so cell type and time point are left out; the donor was told from shared clones.

The V and J genes are TRBV7-2 and TRBJ1-1; no reliable D call. Germline loops: CDR1 SGHTA, CDR2 FQGNSA. This CDR3 has 16 amino acids. The germline V and J ends were trimmed by 0 bases and 1 base, with 12 bases remaining between them. In nucleotides, the CDR3 is TGTGCCAGCAGCTTAGCGGAAATTTCTGGGAACACTGAAGCTTTCTTT. Residues: CASSLAEISGNTEAFF.

This chain uses TRBV4-1 with TRBJ2-2, with 10 bases that match TRBD2. Germline CDR1 reads MGHRA; CDR2 reads YSYEKL. The length of the CDR3 is 15 residues. Trimming removed 6 bases from V and 4 bases from J; junction bases left unmatched: 5. The DNA of the CDR3 is TGCGCCAGCAGTCAACTAGCGGGGAGCACCGGGGAGCTGTTTTTT. This codes for CASSQLAGSTGELFF.

The rearrangement uses TRBV19 and TRBJ2-7; D uncertain. V was pared by 3 bases and J by 0 bases, with 12 bases between. The CDR3 contains 15 residues. The germline V gene encodes CDR1 LNHDA and CDR2 SQIVND (reference sequence). The CDR3 reads CASSMQPDASYEQYF. CDR3 sequence (DNA): TGTGCCAGTAGTATGCAACCCGATGCCTCCTACGAGCAGTACTTC.

This clonotype has more than one count but fewer than ten. This rearrangement joins TRBV7-2 to TRBJ2-7, with 11 nucleotides matching TRBD2. The CDR3 has 13 residues. From germline, CDR1 is SGHTA and CDR2 FQGNSA. V dropped 6 bases and J dropped 7; count of bases not matched to a gene: 5. The CDR3 bases are TGTGCCAGCAGACTAGCGGGAGCGCAAGAGCAGTACTTC. This translates into CASRLAGAQEQYF.

This chain uses TRBV4-1 with TRBJ2-3; 11 bases line up with TRBD2. V gave up 0 bases and J gave up 5 bases; unmatched junction bases: 19. This CDR3 has 21 residues. Germline V gene sequence: CDR1 MGHRA, CDR2 YSYEKL. The CDR3 nucleotides are TGCGCCAGCAGCCAAGATTTCCCGGGTAGCGGGGGGGCGTCCGGAGGAGATACGCAGTATTTT. This codes for CASSQDFPGSGGASGGDTQYF.

This clonotype was counted a few times. The chain links TRBV30 to TRBJ2-1, with a weak D call TRBD2 (6 bases). CDR1 is GTSNPN, CDR2 SVGIG, per germline (reference sequence). The CDR3 extends over 15 amino acids. The V and J ends lost 0 bases and 8 bases respectively, with 17 bases between them. The CDR3 loop is CAWSVWASVSYEQFF. The CDR3 nucleotides read TGTGCCTGGAGTGTATGGGCTAGCGTGAGTTATGAGCAGTTCTTC.

In this sample, this clonotype turned up a few times. The CDR3 loop is CASSHSRNTEAFF. CDR3 DNA sequence: TGCGCCAGCAGCCACTCACGGAACACTGAAGCTTTCTTT. This chain connects TRBV5-1 to TRBJ1-1, with D unresolved. The germline CDR1 and CDR2 sequences are SGHRS and YFSETQ. The V gene lost 4 bases and the J gene lost 1 base, with 8 bases spanning the gap. There are 13 residues in the CDR3.

V usage is TRBV6-5 and J usage is TRBJ1-1; maybe TRBD1 (6 bases). In germline, CDR1 is MNHEY, CDR2 SVGAGI. V was cut by 9 bases and J by 0 bases, with 20 bases left in between. CDR3 length equals 16 residues. CDR3 DNA sequence: TGTGCCAGTACCACCGGGACATTCAGCCTGAACACTGAAGCTTTCTTT. Its protein is CASTTGTFSLNTEAFF.

The chain has TRBV5-1 and TRBJ2-7; the match to TRBD2 covers 14 bases. Trimming removed 0 bases from V and 3 bases from J; junction bases left unmatched: 2. The CDR3 sequence is 16 residues long. CDR1 and CDR2 from the germline V gene are SGHRS and YFSETQ. CDR3 bases: TGCGCCAGCAGCTTGGCCGGGACTAGCGGGGGCTACGAGCAGTACTTC. Protein product: CASSLAGTSGGYEQYF.